This is a list of T cell receptor beta chains from one sample in a study of T cell responses to AZD1222 COVID-19 vaccine. Sequenced by immunoSEQ multiplex PCR; TCRdb stores in-frame clones only, minus some. This sample has 100,000 to 150,000 clones, with over 85% found just once. The sample here was peripheral blood, taken on day 0 of AZD1222 vaccination. These receptors originate from an adult in good health. The CDR3 runs from the conserved cysteine through the conserved F or W. A D gene is named only where the DNA matches it firmly. The listing skips clone size in some rows; elsewhere it reads once, few, many or a size class.

j_call: TRBJ1-2; v_call: TRBV29-1; clone_size: .; d_call: .; cdr3_aa: CSVGGIDNYGYTF; cdr3_nt: TGCAGCGTTGGAGGGATTGATAACTATGGCTACACCTTC
j_call: TRBJ1-5; v_call: TRBV6-5; clone_size: .; d_call: TRBD1; cdr3_aa: CASSNQPGQRQHF; cdr3_nt: TGTGCCAGCAGTAACCAGCCGGGACAGCGCCAGCATTTT
j_call: TRBJ1-3; v_call: TRBV5-1; clone_size: .; d_call: .; cdr3_aa: CASSLGSSGNTIYF; cdr3_nt: TGCGCCAGCAGCTTGGGGAGCTCTGGAAACACCATATATTTT
j_call: TRBJ1-3; v_call: TRBV7-8; clone_size: .; d_call: .; cdr3_aa: CASSLGGDGNTIYF; cdr3_nt: TGTGCCAGCAGCTTAGGAGGGGATGGAAACACCATATATTTT
j_call: TRBJ2-1; v_call: TRBV3-1/TRBV3-2; clone_size: .; d_call: TRBD2; cdr3_aa: CASSQVGAPGLAQYNEQFF; cdr3_nt: TGTGCCAGCAGCCAAGTGGGGGCCCCTGGACTAGCGCAATACAATGAGCAGTTCTTC
j_call: TRBJ2-3; v_call: TRBV12-5; clone_size: .; d_call: TRBD2; cdr3_aa: CASGFFLQREHGTDTQYF; cdr3_nt: TGTGCTAGTGGTTTTTTTCTTCAGCGGGAGCATGGCACAGATACGCAGTATTTT
j_call: TRBJ1-1; v_call: TRBV27; clone_size: .; d_call: .; cdr3_aa: CASSFRLGNTEAFF; cdr3_nt: TGTGCCAGCAGTTTTAGGCTCGGCAACACTGAAGCTTTCTTT
j_call: TRBJ2-1; v_call: TRBV9; clone_size: .; d_call: .; cdr3_aa: CASSVGGRVSYNEQFF; cdr3_nt: TGTGCCAGCAGCGTGGGCGGGCGGGTTAGCTACAATGAGCAGTTCTTC
j_call: TRBJ2-3; v_call: TRBV28; clone_size: once; d_call: TRBD2; cdr3_aa: CASSLSGGVADTQYF; cdr3_nt: TGTGCCAGCAGTTTATCGGGAGGGGTGGCAGATACGCAGTATTTT
j_call: TRBJ2-1; v_call: TRBV27; clone_size: .; d_call: TRBD2; cdr3_aa: CASSFTGGRNEQFF; cdr3_nt: TGTGCCAGCAGTTTTACGGGGGGGAGGAATGAGCAGTTCTTC
j_call: TRBJ1-6; v_call: TRBV27; clone_size: .; d_call: TRBD1; cdr3_aa: CASSLNRGGNSPLHF; cdr3_nt: TGTGCCAGCAGTTTAAACAGGGGTGGAAATTCACCCCTCCACTTT
j_call: TRBJ2-6; v_call: TRBV24-1; clone_size: .; d_call: .; cdr3_aa: CATSDPAGEMAGANVLTF; cdr3_nt: TGTGCCACCAGTGATCCCGCAGGGGAAATGGCTGGGGCCAACGTCCTGACTTTC
j_call: TRBJ1-4; v_call: TRBV3-1/TRBV3-2; clone_size: .; d_call: .; cdr3_aa: CASSLLQSTNEKLFF; cdr3_nt: TGTGCCAGCAGCCTACTACAGTCAACTAATGAAAAACTGTTTTTT
j_call: TRBJ1-5; v_call: TRBV19; clone_size: .; d_call: TRBD1; cdr3_aa: CASTSDRGIGQPQHF; cdr3_nt: TGTGCCAGTACCAGTGACAGGGGGATCGGCCAGCCCCAGCATTTT
j_call: TRBJ1-1; v_call: TRBV7-3; clone_size: .; d_call: .; cdr3_aa: CASSSTRNTEAFF; cdr3_nt: TGTGCCAGCAGCAGTACAAGAAACACTGAAGCTTTCTTT
j_call: TRBJ2-7; v_call: TRBV4-1; clone_size: .; d_call: TRBD2; cdr3_aa: CASSQESGRGYEQYF; cdr3_nt: TGCGCCAGCAGCCAAGAGAGCGGGAGAGGCTACGAGCAGTACTTC
j_call: TRBJ1-1; v_call: TRBV4-2; clone_size: once; d_call: TRBD1; cdr3_aa: CASSQEAPGGGNTEAFF; cdr3_nt: TGTGCCAGCAGCCAAGAGGCCCCAGGGGGCGGGAACACTGAAGCTTTCTTT
j_call: TRBJ2-5; v_call: TRBV7-9; clone_size: .; d_call: .; cdr3_aa: CASSLPGSQETQYF; cdr3_nt: TGTGCCAGCAGCTTACCGGGGTCACAAGAGACCCAGTACTTC
j_call: TRBJ2-7; v_call: TRBV28; clone_size: .; d_call: TRBD2; cdr3_aa: CASSLWSSGRAEQYF; cdr3_nt: TGTGCCAGCAGTTTATGGTCTAGCGGGAGGGCCGAGCAGTACTTC
j_call: TRBJ1-1; v_call: TRBV7-9; clone_size: .; d_call: .; cdr3_aa: CASMRGPNSEAFF; cdr3_nt: TGTGCCAGCATGCGGGGGCCGAACTCCGAAGCTTTCTTT
j_call: TRBJ2-7; v_call: TRBV18; clone_size: .; d_call: .; cdr3_aa: CASTTDGYEQYF; cdr3_nt: TGTGCCAGCACGACGGACGGGTACGAGCAGTACTTC
j_call: TRBJ2-7; v_call: TRBV7-2; clone_size: .; d_call: TRBD2; cdr3_aa: CASSLVGLARGEQYF; cdr3_nt: TGTGCCAGCAGCTTAGTTGGACTAGCTCGAGGAGAGCAGTACTTC
j_call: TRBJ1-6; v_call: TRBV6-5; clone_size: .; d_call: TRBD1; cdr3_aa: CASRDRGNSPLHF; cdr3_nt: TGTGCCAGCAGGGACAGGGGCAATTCACCCCTCCACTTT
j_call: TRBJ2-1; v_call: TRBV2; clone_size: .; d_call: TRBD2; cdr3_aa: CASIPTSGTSYNEQFF; cdr3_nt: TGTGCCAGCATCCCGACTAGCGGGACTTCCTACAATGAGCAGTTCTTC
j_call: TRBJ2-3; v_call: TRBV7-9; clone_size: .; d_call: TRBD1; cdr3_aa: CASSKRTGIADTQYF; cdr3_nt: TGTGCCAGCAGCAAAAGGACAGGGATCGCAGATACGCAGTATTTT
j_call: TRBJ2-2; v_call: TRBV19; clone_size: .; d_call: .; cdr3_aa: CASTDTFTGELFF; cdr3_nt: TGTGCCAGTACCGACACCTTCACCGGGGAGCTGTTTTTT
j_call: TRBJ2-3; v_call: TRBV5-5; clone_size: .; d_call: .; cdr3_aa: CASSLYVDTQYF; cdr3_nt: TGTGCCAGCAGCTTGTACGTAGATACGCAGTATTTT
j_call: TRBJ2-3; v_call: TRBV7-2; clone_size: .; d_call: TRBD2; cdr3_aa: CASSLRSLAGGPYTQYF; cdr3_nt: TGTGCCAGCAGCTTAAGGTCGCTAGCGGGAGGACCTTATACGCAGTATTTT
j_call: TRBJ1-2; v_call: TRBV14; clone_size: .; d_call: .; cdr3_aa: CASSQDVQAGGYGYTF; cdr3_nt: TGTGCCAGCAGCCAAGATGTGCAGGCCGGCGGCTATGGCTACACCTTC